Given below is one T cell receptor beta chain in context. The antigen is not known. V lost 4 bases, J lost 4 bases, and 23 bases lay in between. This CDR3 contains 18 residues. Germline CDR1 and CDR2: MNHNS and SASEGT. Clones were read by immunoSEQ multiplex PCR, and TCRdb kept only the in-frame ones, dropping some. Counted here are roughly 150,000 clones, 88% occurring once; the ten biggest clones make up 4% to 5%. The sample comes from a study of lymphopenia after photon versus proton radiotherapy. Study outcomes and limitations: After lymphocyte nadir, photon-treated repertoires showed oligoclonal expansion, especially CD8+ Temra. Survival link was tested only in deceased patients; proton benefit remains a possibility.

This clonotype was obtained from a man aged 50 to 60 with gastric cancer. This specimen was peripheral blood, taken from a patient treated with photon-based radiotherapy. J is TRBJ1-3 and V is TRBV6-1; possibly TRBD1 for D (6 bases). For the CDR3, the DNA is TGTGCCAGCAGTGCAAGGAGGGGACAAACAGGGCCCGGAAACACCATATATTTT. Its translation: CASSARRGQTGPGNTIYF.